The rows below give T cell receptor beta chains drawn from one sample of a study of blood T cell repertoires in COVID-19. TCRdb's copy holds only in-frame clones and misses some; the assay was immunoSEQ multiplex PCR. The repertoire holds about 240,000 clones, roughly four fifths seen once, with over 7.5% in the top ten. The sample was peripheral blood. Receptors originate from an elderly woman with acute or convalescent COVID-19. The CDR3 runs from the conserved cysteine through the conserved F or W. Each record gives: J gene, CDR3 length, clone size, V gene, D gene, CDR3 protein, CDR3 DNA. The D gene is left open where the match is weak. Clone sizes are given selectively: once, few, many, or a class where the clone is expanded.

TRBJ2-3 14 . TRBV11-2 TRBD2 CASSLQLATDTQYF TGTGCCAGCAGCTTACAACTAGCGACAGATACGCAGTATTTT
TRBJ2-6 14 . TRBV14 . CASSRSGGANVLTF TGTGCCAGCAGCCGGTCAGGCGGGGCCAACGTCCTGACTTTC
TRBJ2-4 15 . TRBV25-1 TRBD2 CASSDPSGVTNIQYF TGTGCCAGCAGTGACCCTAGCGGGGTCACAAACATTCAGTACTTC
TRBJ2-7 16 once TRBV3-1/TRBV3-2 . CASSQVVWRETREQYF TGTGCCAGCAGCCAAGTTGTTTGGCGTGAGACGAGGGAGCAGTACTTC
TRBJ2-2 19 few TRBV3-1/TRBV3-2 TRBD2 CASSPWGLAGRANTGELFF TGTGCCAGCAGCCCATGGGGACTAGCGGGGCGAGCGAACACCGGGGAGCTGTTTTTT
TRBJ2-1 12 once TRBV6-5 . CAVGNYYNEQFF TGTGCCGTCGGGAATTACTACAATGAGCAGTTCTTC
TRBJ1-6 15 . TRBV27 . CASSARSSYNSPLHF TGTGCCAGCAGTGCCCGGAGCTCCTATAATTCACCCCTCCACTTT
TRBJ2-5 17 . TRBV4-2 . CASSQESGTATQETQYF TGTGCCAGCAGCCAAGAATCCGGGACTGCAACCCAAGAGACCCAGTACTTC
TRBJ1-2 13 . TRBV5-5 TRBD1 CASSTGGDYGYTF TGTGCCAGCAGTACAGGGGGCGACTATGGCTACACCTTC
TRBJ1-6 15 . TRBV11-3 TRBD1 CASSSGTGYNSPLHF TGTGCCAGCAGCTCGGGGACAGGGTATAATTCACCCCTCCACTTT
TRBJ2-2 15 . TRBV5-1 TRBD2 CASSPRLAGPGELFF TGCGCCAGCAGCCCTCGACTAGCGGGGCCCGGGGAGCTGTTTTTT
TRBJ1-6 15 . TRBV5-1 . CASSHGPGDNSPLHF TGCGCCAGCAGCCATGGGCCAGGGGATAATTCACCCCTCCACTTT
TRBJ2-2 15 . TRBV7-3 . CASRRGGGGSGELFF TGTGCCAGCCGCCGGGGAGGGGGAGGGTCCGGGGAGCTGTTTTTT
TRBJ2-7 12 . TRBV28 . CASRRTAYEQYF TGTGCCAGCAGGAGGACAGCCTACGAGCAGTACTTC
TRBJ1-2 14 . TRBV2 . CASSELQEKDGYTF TGTGCCAGCAGTGAGTTACAGGAAAAGGATGGCTACACCTTC
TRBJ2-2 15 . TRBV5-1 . CASSLEGGNTGELFF TGCGCCAGCAGCTTGGAAGGGGGGAACACCGGGGAGCTGTTTTTT
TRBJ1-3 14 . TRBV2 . CASSVLRSGNTIYF TGTGCCAGCAGTGTCCTGCGCTCTGGAAACACCATATATTTT
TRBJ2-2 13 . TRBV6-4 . CASSAEATGELFF TGTGCCAGCAGTGCTGAGGCCACCGGGGAGCTGTTTTTT
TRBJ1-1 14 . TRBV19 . CASSIRGTTDEAFF TGTGCCAGTAGTATTCGGGGAACCACTGATGAAGCTTTCTTT
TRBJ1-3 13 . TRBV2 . CASSGEPPHTIYF TGTGCCAGCAGTGGGGAGCCTCCCCACACCATATATTTT
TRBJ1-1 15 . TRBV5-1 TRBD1 CASSVDRVLNTEAFF TGCGCCAGCAGCGTGGACAGGGTTTTGAACACTGAAGCTTTCTTT
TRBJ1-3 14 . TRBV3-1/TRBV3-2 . CASSHRGSGNTIYF TGTGCCAGCAGCCACAGGGGCTCTGGAAACACCATATATTTT
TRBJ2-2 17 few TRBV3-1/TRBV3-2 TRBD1 CASSRTIQGAGTGELFF TGTGCCAGCAGCCGGACCATACAGGGGGCAGGCACCGGGGAGCTGTTTTTT
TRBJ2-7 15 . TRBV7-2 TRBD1 CASSKQGAMSYEQYF TGTGCCAGCAGCAAACAGGGGGCGATGTCCTACGAGCAGTACTTC
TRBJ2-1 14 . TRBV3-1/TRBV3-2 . CASSQGGLDNEQFF TGTGCCAGCAGCCAAGGGGGCCTCGACAATGAGCAGTTCTTC
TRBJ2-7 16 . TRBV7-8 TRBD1 CASSLGDRGLSYEQYF TGTGCCAGCAGCTTAGGGGACAGGGGGCTCTCCTACGAGCAGTACTTC
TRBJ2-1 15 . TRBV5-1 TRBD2 CASSLVAGVPGEQFF TGCGCCAGCAGCTTGGTCGCGGGGGTTCCGGGGGAGCAGTTCTTC
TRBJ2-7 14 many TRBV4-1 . CASSLTARAYEQYF TGCGCCAGCAGCCTAACTGCCAGGGCCTACGAGCAGTACTTC
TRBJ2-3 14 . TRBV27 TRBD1 CASSLMGQGVTQYF TGTGCCAGCAGTTTAATGGGACAGGGTGTTACGCAGTATTTT
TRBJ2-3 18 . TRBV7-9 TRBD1 CASTTLGDRGTSTDTQYF TGTGCCAGCACCACCTTGGGGGACAGGGGGACTAGCACAGATACGCAGTATTTT
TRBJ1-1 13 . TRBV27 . CASSSRAGTEAFF TGTGCCAGCAGTTCCCGGGCGGGTACTGAAGCTTTCTTT
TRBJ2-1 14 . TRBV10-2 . CASSRGSRGNEQFF TGCGCCAGCAGTCGGGGATCTAGGGGGAATGAGCAGTTCTTC
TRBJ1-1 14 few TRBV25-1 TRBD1 CASSTPRQGAEAFF TGTGCCAGCAGTACCCCCCGGCAGGGGGCTGAAGCTTTCTTT
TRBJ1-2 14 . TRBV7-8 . CASSLDPSPYGYTF TGTGCCAGCAGCTTAGATCCCTCCCCCTATGGCTACACCTTC
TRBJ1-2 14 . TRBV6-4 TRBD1 CASSDQDRAGGYTF TGTGCCAGCAGTGACCAGGACAGGGCTGGTGGCTACACCTTC
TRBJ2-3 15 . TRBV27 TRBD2 CASSNAGGLQDTQYF TGTGCCAGCAGTAACGCGGGGGGGCTTCAAGATACGCAGTATTTT
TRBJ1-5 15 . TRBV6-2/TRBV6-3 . CASSAFGGGNQPQHF TGTGCCAGCAGCGCCTTCGGAGGGGGCAATCAGCCCCAGCATTTT
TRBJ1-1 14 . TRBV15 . CATSRDWGGTEAFF TGTGCCACCAGCAGAGATTGGGGGGGCACTGAAGCTTTCTTT
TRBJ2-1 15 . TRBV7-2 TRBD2 CASGLSGGRGNEQFF TGTGCCAGCGGCCTTTCGGGGGGAAGGGGCAATGAGCAGTTCTTC
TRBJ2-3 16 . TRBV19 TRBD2 CASSITSGGSTDTQYF TGTGCCAGTAGTATAACAAGCGGGGGTAGCACAGATACGCAGTATTTT
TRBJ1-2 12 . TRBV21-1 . CASSKGGSGYTF TGTGCCAGCAGCAAAGGCGGGTCGGGCTACACCTTC
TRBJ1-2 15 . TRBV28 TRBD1 CASSSTDRGIYGYTF TGTGCCAGCAGTTCCACGGACAGGGGCATCTATGGCTACACCTTC
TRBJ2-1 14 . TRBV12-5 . CASGFIGVGDEQFF TGTGCTAGTGGTTTTATAGGGGTTGGGGATGAGCAGTTCTTC
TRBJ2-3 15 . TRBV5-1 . CASSLRSSGTDTQYF TGCGCCAGCAGCTTGAGGAGTAGCGGCACAGATACGCAGTATTTT
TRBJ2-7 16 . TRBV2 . CASRDPGQPNSYEQYF TGTGCCAGCAGGGACCCCGGACAGCCGAACTCCTACGAGCAGTACTTC
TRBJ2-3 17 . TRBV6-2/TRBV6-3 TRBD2 CASSHRYLGLATDTQYF TGTGCCAGCAGTCACAGGTATCTTGGACTAGCTACAGATACGCAGTATTTT